Below are 32 T cell receptor beta chains sequenced from a single sample in a study of cytomegalovirus exposure and HLA in healthy donors. PCR primers comprised 60 Vbeta and 13 Jbeta primers. Only in-frame clones appear in the TCRdb table, and some are missing; sequencing was by immunoSEQ multiplex PCR. The sample records about 130,000 clones, approximately 74% being singletons. The sequenced material came from PBMCs. The receptors come from a man aged 35-49 years in good health and CMV-seropositive.

This clone came up a few times. V and J are TRBV2 and TRBJ1-2; D remains ambiguous. The germline V gene encodes CDR1 SNHLY and CDR2 FYNNEI. V was trimmed by 7 bases and J by 2 bases, leaving 20 bases between them. This CDR3 is built from 16 residues. The CDR3 bases are TGTGCCAGCACTCAAACCTCCGGGATGACGAACTATGGCTACACCTTC. This gives the protein CASTQTSGMTNYGYTF.

V is TRBV28 and J is TRBJ2-3, with a weak D call TRBD1 (6 bases). Germline V CDR1 and CDR2: MDHEN, SYDVKM. Trimming took 6 bases from V and 4 from J, leaving 14 bases between them. This CDR3 spans 14 amino acids. As DNA, the CDR3 is TGTGCCAGCAGGAGCACAGGGCTCCCAGATACGCAGTATTTT. Translated, it gives CASRSTGLPDTQYF.

The chain has TRBV2 and TRBJ1-1, with a weak D call TRBD1 (6 bases). The V end was cut by 2 bases, the J end by 7 bases, with 8 bases between. CDR3 length: 12 amino acids. Germline V CDR1 and CDR2: SNHLY, FYNNEI. Here the CDR3 DNA reads TGTGCCAGCAGTGAATGGACAGTTGAAGCTTTCTTT. It translates to CASSEWTVEAFF.

This clone was detected a few times. J is TRBJ2-7 and V is TRBV5-3; TRBD2 matches 16 bases. TRBV5-3 is noted as an ORF with a role that remains uncertain. V lost 8 bases to trimming and J lost 5 bases; unmatched junction nucleotides: 7. The CDR3 length is 15 residues. Here the CDR3 DNA reads TGTGCCAGCAGCCTGGGACTAGCGGGAGGGAACGAGCAGTACTTC. It yields the protein CASSLGLAGGNEQYF.

The V gene is TRBV7-3, the J gene TRBJ2-3, with 9 bases lining up with TRBD1. The V gene's germline CDR1 is SGHTA and CDR2 FQGTGA. The CDR3 consists of 16 residues. V shed 4 bases, J shed 0 bases, and the junction held 5 bases outside the gene matches. The CDR3 DNA reads TGTGCCAGCAGCTGGGACAGGGCCGCTAGCACAGATACGCAGTATTTT. Amino acids: CASSWDRAASTDTQYF.

The CDR3 DNA sequence: TGTGCCAGCAGTTTTAGGTTCAGGGGCTGGAATCAGCCCCAGCATTTT. It translates to CASSFRFRGWNQPQHF. The chain couples TRBV28 to TRBJ1-5; maybe TRBD1 (6 bases). The CDR3 loop spans 16 amino acids. Germline V lookup: CDR1 MDHEN, CDR2 SYDVKM. With 3 bases removed from V and 4 bases from J, the gap between germline ends came to 16 bases. The full variable domain, its missing parts supplied by reference TRBV28 and TRBJ1-5, is DVKVTQSSRYLVKRTGEKVFLECVQDMDHENMFWYRQDPGLGLRLIYFSYDVKMKEKGDIPEGYSVSREKKERFSLILESASTNQTSMYLCASSFRFRGWNQPQHFGDGTRLSIL.

V gene TRBV19 combines with J gene TRBJ1-1, with D possibly matching TRBD1 (5 bases). Germline CDR1 LNHDA, CDR2 SQIVND (reference sequence). This CDR3 is 14 amino acids long. V was clipped by 9 bases and J by 4 bases, with 18 bases between them. CDR3: CASKINGASTEAFF. CDR3 in DNA: TGTGCCAGCAAAATCAATGGGGCGAGCACTGAAGCTTTCTTT.

V usage is TRBV4-3 and J usage is TRBJ2-1; 13 bases fit TRBD2. The germline gives CDR1 LGHNA, CDR2 YSLEER. J lost 5 bases, V lost 4 bases, and 5 bases had no gene match. This CDR3 comprises 16 residues. The CDR3 loop reads CASSLRTSGSNNEQFF. The CDR3 coding sequence is TGCGCCAGCAGCCTTCGGACTAGCGGGAGCAACAATGAGCAGTTCTTC.

The rearrangement links TRBV5-8 to TRBJ2-3, with 10 bases aligning to TRBD1. V lost 4 bases to trimming and J lost 4 bases; unmatched junction nucleotides: 6. The V gene's germline CDR1 is SGHTS and CDR2 YDEGEE. CDR3 length: 15 residues. The CDR3 spells CASSVGTGAPDTQYF. The DNA of the CDR3 is TGTGCCAGCAGCGTCGGGACAGGGGCTCCAGATACGCAGTATTTT.

The V gene is TRBV29-1, the J gene TRBJ2-3; D might be TRBD1 (5 bases). The CDR3 is 12 amino acids. CDR1 SQVTM and CDR2 ANQGSEA come from the germline V gene. V lost 4 bases to trimming and J lost 2 bases, with 7 bases between them. As DNA, the CDR3 is TGCAGCGTTGTAGGGGCCACAGATACGCAGTATTTT. This gives the protein CSVVGATDTQYF.

V is TRBV30 and J is TRBJ2-7, with 11 bases lining up with TRBD1. The length of the CDR3 is 15 residues. CDR1 GTSNPN and CDR2 SVGIG come from the germline V gene (reference sequence). After removal of 0 bases from V and 4 bases from J, the junction contained 5 bases not matched to a gene. CDR3 residues: CAWSVRDRGVYEQYF. The CDR3 DNA reads as TGTGCCTGGAGTGTCCGGGACAGGGGGGTGTACGAGCAGTACTTC.

V is TRBV19 and J is TRBJ1-5; 9 positions agree with TRBD1. The CDR3 consists of 16 residues. V lost 6 bases and J lost 6; bases outside the gene matches: 12. CDR1 LNHDA and CDR2 SQIVND come from the germline V gene (reference sequence). CDR3 sequence reads: CASSSLRDRVGQPQHF. In DNA form, the CDR3 reads TGTGCCAGTAGCTCGCTTCGGGACAGGGTAGGTCAGCCCCAGCATTTT.

V is TRBV7-9 and J is TRBJ2-5, with D tentatively TRBD1 (6 bases). CDR1 is SEHNR, CDR2 FQNEAQ, per germline (reference sequence). V lost 8 bases, J lost 5 bases, and 15 bases lay in between. The CDR3 contains 13 residues. The CDR3 spells CASVVGAGETQYF. CDR3 DNA: TGTGCCAGCGTAGTGGGGGCCGGGGAGACCCAGTACTTC.

This clone was observed a handful of times. The chain combines TRBV5-4 with TRBJ1-1; tentative D call: TRBD1 (6 bases). Trimming shortened V by 7 bases and J by 1 base, and 14 bases separated the two germline ends. This CDR3 comprises 14 residues. The germline V gene has CDR1 SGHNT and CDR2 YYREEE (reference sequence). The DNA of the CDR3 is TGTGCCAGCTCGGCAGGGGTACAGAACACTGAAGCTTTCTTT. Translated, it gives CASSAGVQNTEAFF.

The genes are TRBV5-5 and TRBJ1-1, with D perhaps TRBD1 (6 bases). This CDR3 spans 15 amino acids. V was shortened by 1 base and J by 1 base, with 11 bases between the two germline ends. Germline V lookup: CDR1 SGHKS, CDR2 YYEKEE (reference sequence). CDR3 amino acids: CASSLTGGQNTEAFF. DNA of the CDR3: TGTGCCAGCAGCTTGACCGGGGGGCAGAACACTGAAGCTTTCTTT.

The chain carries TRBV18 and TRBJ1-1; 8 nucleotides align to TRBD1. CDR1 is KGHSH and CDR2 is LQKENI in the germline V gene. Trimming took 6 bases from V and 5 from J; bases not matched to a gene: 2. The CDR3 is 12 residues long. The CDR3 bases are TGTGCCAGCTCCACAGGGGGGACTGAAGCTTTCTTT. It translates to CASSTGGTEAFF.

The chain is built from TRBV9 and TRBJ2-1; D is perhaps TRBD1 (6 bases). V dropped 4 bases and J dropped 7 bases, with 18 bases sitting between them. CDR3 length: 15 amino acids. Germline-derived CDR1 and CDR2 are SGDLS and YYNGEE. The DNA for the CDR3 is TGTGCCAGCAGCCAGAGTGCAGGGGTCAGGAATGAGCAGTTCTTC. Amino acid sequence: CASSQSAGVRNEQFF.

This clone occurred once. The chain links TRBV2 to TRBJ1-1; tentative D call: TRBD1 (5 bases). Per the germline V gene, CDR1 is SNHLY and CDR2 is FYNNEI. The V gene lost 2 bases and the J gene lost 8 bases, with 18 bases spanning the gap. CDR3 length: 15 amino acids. The CDR3 loop reads CASSEKWTRHGEAFF. In DNA form, the CDR3 reads TGTGCCAGCAGTGAAAAATGGACACGTCACGGAGAAGCTTTCTTT.

The chain joins TRBV5-6 to TRBJ2-7, with TRBD2 matching 12 bases. CDR3 length: 16 residues. Per germline, CDR1 SGHDT and CDR2 YYEEEE. The ends lost 2 bases at V and 3 bases at J; junction bases unmatched: 6. The CDR3 DNA sequence: TGTGCCAGCAGCTTTAGGACTAGCGGGATGCACTACGAGCAGTACTTC. This codes for CASSFRTSGMHYEQYF.

V gene TRBV9 combines with J gene TRBJ1-5; no clear D gene. This CDR3 region has 14 residues. V lost 0 bases and J lost 0, with 4 bases in between. The V gene's germline CDR1 is SGDLS and CDR2 YYNGEE. CDR3 in amino acids: CASSVGSSNQPQHF. In nucleotides, the CDR3 is TGTGCCAGCAGCGTAGGCAGTAGCAATCAGCCCCAGCATTTT.

This clone has just a few counts. The V gene is TRBV30, the J gene TRBJ1-2; TRBD1 aligns across 12 bases. The J segment lost 7 bases and the V segment lost 2 bases, leaving 5 bases of the junction unmatched. The V gene's germline CDR1 is GTSNPN and CDR2 SVGIG (reference sequence). The CDR3 loop spans 14 amino acids. The CDR3 protein is CAWSTGQGAGGYTF. In DNA form, the CDR3 reads TGTGCCTGGAGTACGGGACAGGGGGCCGGTGGCTACACCTTC.

The gene calls are TRBV4-3 and TRBJ1-1; 8 nucleotides agree with TRBD1. Germline lookup yields CDR1 LGHNA and CDR2 YSLEER. V was clipped by 0 bases and J by 0 bases; unmatched bases: 6. The CDR3 is 17 residues long. Here the CDR3 reads CASSQEWTGTMNTEAFF. The CDR3 DNA follows: TGCGCCAGCAGCCAAGAATGGACAGGGACCATGAACACTGAAGCTTTCTTT.

The V gene is TRBV5-1, the J gene TRBJ2-5, with TRBD2 matching 8 bases. Germline V CDR1 and CDR2: SGHRS, YFSETQ. The ends lost 0 bases at V and 5 bases at J; junction bases unmatched: 0. The CDR3 runs to 13 residues. CDR3 DNA: TGCGCCAGCAGCTTGGGACTAGCGGAGACCCAGTACTTC. Translation gives CASSLGLAETQYF.

This chain joins TRBV20-1 and TRBJ2-3; D uncertain. Germline CDR1 reads DFQATT; CDR2 reads SNEGSKA (reference sequence). Trimming took off 7 bases at V and 5 bases at J, with 10 bases between the two ends. The CDR3 totals 11 residues. The CDR3 nucleotides are TGCAGTGTTTTACTTGGAGATACGCAGTATTTT. Its protein product is CSVLLGDTQYF.

V and J are TRBV6-1 and TRBJ2-3; D gene unclear. The germline CDR1 and CDR2 sequences are MNHNS and SASEGT. The CDR3 is made up of 13 amino acids. The ends were cut back, 8 bases at V and 6 bases at J, with 15 bases in the middle. CDR3 residues: CASVAPGFDTQYF. The CDR3 bases are TGTGCCAGCGTAGCCCCCGGGTTCGATACGCAGTATTTT.

The rearrangement joins TRBV6-5 to TRBJ1-5; 10 nucleotides line up with TRBD1. Trimming at V came to 6 bases and at J to 6 bases, leaving 5 bases not matched to a gene. The V gene's germline CDR1 is MNHEY and CDR2 SVGAGI. There are 14 residues in the CDR3. The CDR3 protein is CASSRTGGFQPQHF. DNA for the CDR3: TGTGCCAGCAGCCGGACAGGGGGTTTTCAGCCCCAGCATTTT.

CDR3 region: CASSASGSYNEQFF. In DNA form, the CDR3 reads TGTGCCAGCAGCGCCAGCGGCTCCTACAATGAGCAGTTCTTC. The chain couples TRBV9 to TRBJ2-1; D possibly corresponds to TRBD2 (5 bases). With 3 bases removed from V and 0 bases from J, the gap between germline ends came to 7 bases. This CDR3 has 14 amino acids. Germline lookup yields CDR1 SGDLS and CDR2 YYNGEE.

The rearrangement links TRBV5-6 to TRBJ1-6; no clear D. This CDR3 is built from 15 residues. V was pared by 0 bases and J by 7 bases, with 11 bases between. Germline V gene sequence: CDR1 SGHDT, CDR2 YYEEEE. CDR3 nucleotides: TGTGCCAGCAGCTTGGTTGACGGCGGAAATTCACCCCTCCACTTT. Amino acid sequence: CASSLVDGGNSPLHF.

The chain carries TRBV23-1 and TRBJ1-2, with TRBD1 identical over 10 bases. TRBV23-1 is treated as an ORF (open reading frame) with a function not yet certain. With V trimmed by 7 bases and J by 8 bases, 7 bases remained unmatched. The CDR3 is made up of 13 amino acids. The CDR3 loop reads CASTIGTGDGYTF. The CDR3 DNA is TGCGCCAGCACTATCGGGACAGGGGACGGCTACACCTTC.

The table lists this clone with a few counts. The chain combines TRBV5-4 with TRBJ1-2, with 9 bases lining up with TRBD1. The CDR3 has 17 residues. J gave up 5 bases and V 4 bases, and 15 bases lay outside the gene matches. The V gene's germline CDR1 is SGHNT and CDR2 YYREEE (reference sequence). CDR3 amino acids: CASSTGQGTTGGYGYTF. Here the CDR3 DNA reads TGTGCCAGCAGCACCGGACAGGGGACTACCGGCGGGTATGGCTACACCTTC.

This clone was picked up a small number of times. V and J are TRBV7-9 and TRBJ1-1, with D perhaps matching TRBD1 (5 bases). Germline assignment: CDR1 SEHNR and CDR2 FQNEAQ (reference sequence). The V and J ends lost 5 bases and 4 bases respectively, with 8 bases between them. This CDR3 spans 12 amino acids. In DNA, the CDR3 is TGTGCCAGCAGCGACAGATTCACTGAAGCTTTCTTT. Its protein is CASSDRFTEAFF.

This clone is a singleton in its sample. The chain links TRBV28 to TRBJ2-1, with 9 bases fitting TRBD1. With V trimmed by 7 bases and J by 9 bases, 19 bases remained unmatched. Germline V gives CDR1 MDHEN, CDR2 SYDVKM. There are 17 residues in the CDR3. The CDR3 loop reads CASIPLAGTGTLGEQFF. The CDR3 DNA reads as TGTGCCAGCATCCCTCTTGCCGGGACAGGGACCCTCGGTGAGCAGTTCTTC.